This T cell receptor beta chain is drawn from a study of post-analysis software for immune sequencing data (dated by TCRdb to 2013 to 2016). The study in broad terms: Disease courses on record covered relapsing-remitting, secondary progressive and progressive-relapsing multiple sclerosis, though some patients had no subtype annotation. The patient repertoires were compared against around 11 previously published healthy control repertoires obtained from donors aged roughly 6 to 28 years. A subset of samples was prepared in parallel using single-end sample barcoding, then pooled and co-amplified after Illumina adapter ligation. What the research found in general, with its limitations: The multiple sclerosis patient group was slightly younger than the control group. Patients showed significantly higher frequencies than controls for a handful of TRBV segments, among them TRBV5-6, TRBV5-1 and TRBV20-1. Normalized Chao1 diversity was significantly lower in multiple sclerosis patients than controls, suggesting substantial peripheral T-cell clonal expansion. Direct clustering with F measure showed strong co-clustering of samples prepared in the same batch, prompting a batch-effect correction.

The germline V gene provides CDR1 MNHEY and CDR2 SVGAGI. Including cysteine and phenylalanine, the CDR3 has 14 amino acids. CDR3 DNA only is kept here, 42 bases in frame from base 1. The junction shows trimming of 5 bases on V and 4 bases on J, and the gene matches do not reach 7 bases of it. In regard to this clonotype: Its antigen remains unidentified. No base-level quality is on record; no much larger clone is a single base apart.

The library was produced with PCR. TCRdb records Illumina HiSeq 2500 as the sequencer. To reduce PCR and sequencing biases, unique molecular identifiers were built into the TCR beta cDNA libraries. About 500,000 cDNA molecules were obtained for every 1 to 10 million input T cells, so each molecule roughly corresponded to one T cell. The patient libraries were prepared and sequenced with the same protocol used for the earlier healthy control dataset. Samples belonging to the same batch were prepared together, multiplexed and sequenced on a shared HiSeq lane. Per the authors' processing: Raw barcoded reads were processed with MIGEC, discarding single-read molecular identifier groups before consensus assembly and CDR3 extraction. Clonotype tables were post-analysed with VDJtools, and diversity was normalized by down-sampling all datasets to the smallest sample size. To correct batch-related cross-sample contamination, repertoire overlap clustering matched CDR3 amino acid sequences but not nucleotide sequences. Starting from the raw public reads, TCRdb applied fastp trimming at Q25, assembled clones with MiXCR and retained in-frame beta chains. Rows with a matching CDR3 protein are joined into one entry that keeps the most common DNA and genes. The V and J calls reflect TCRdb's pipeline rather than the authors' work. The sample includes 650,000 to 850,000 distinct CDR3 sequences, with approximately 53% observed a single time. The top ten clonotypes cover under 6% of the sample.

To demonstrate the VDJtools post-analysis software, the study profiled TCR beta repertoires from the peripheral blood of about 13 young patients with multiple sclerosis. The patients with multiple sclerosis were children and adolescents between about 6 and 15 years of age. The sample consisted of blood. The V and J segments used are TRBV6-5 and TRBJ2-5, and 7 junctional nucleotides match TRBD2. The clonotype originates from a girl aged 5 to 17 with multiple sclerosis. The base sequence is TGTGCCAGCAGTCGATCCCAGCGGGGAGAGACCCAGTACTTC. Its amino acids are CASSRSQRGETQYF.